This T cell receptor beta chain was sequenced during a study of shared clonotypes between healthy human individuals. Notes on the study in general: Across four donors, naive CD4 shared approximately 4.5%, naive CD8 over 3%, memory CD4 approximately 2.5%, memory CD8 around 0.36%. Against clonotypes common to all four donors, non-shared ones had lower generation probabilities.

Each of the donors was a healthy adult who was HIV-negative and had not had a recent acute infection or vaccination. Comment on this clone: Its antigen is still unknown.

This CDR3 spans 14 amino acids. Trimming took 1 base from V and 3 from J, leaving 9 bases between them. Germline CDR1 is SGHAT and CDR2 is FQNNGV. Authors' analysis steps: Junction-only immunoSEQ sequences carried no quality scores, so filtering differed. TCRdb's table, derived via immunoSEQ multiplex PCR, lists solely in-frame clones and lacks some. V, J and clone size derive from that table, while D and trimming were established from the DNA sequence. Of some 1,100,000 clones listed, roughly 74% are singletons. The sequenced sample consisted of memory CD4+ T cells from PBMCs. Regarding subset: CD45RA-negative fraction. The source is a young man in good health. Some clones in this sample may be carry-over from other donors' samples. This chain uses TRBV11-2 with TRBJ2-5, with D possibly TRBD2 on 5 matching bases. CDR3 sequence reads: CASSLVPGKETQYF. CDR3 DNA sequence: TGTGCCAGCAGCTTAGTTCCCGGGAAAGAGACCCAGTACTTC.